These 27 T cell receptor beta chains originate from one sample sequenced in a study of blood T cell repertoires in COVID-19. Method: immunoSEQ multiplex PCR; TCRdb's copy keeps in-frame clones and lacks some. The table lists more than 95,000 clones, about 89% of them singletons. Sequenced sample: peripheral blood. The receptor source for this set is a human donor in a cohort sampled during active COVID-19.

Of note for this clone: Relative to the germline gene, one junction end is altered; a read error may explain this. This chain links TRBV5-1 with TRBJ2-2; weak D call: TRBD2 (5 bases). The CDR3 loop spans 16 amino acids. From germline, CDR1 is SGHRS and CDR2 YFSETQ. The CDR3 coding sequence is TGCGCCAACAGCTTGGAGGCAGGTTCTAAGGCCGGGGAGCTGTTTTTT. Amino acids: CANSLEAGSKAGELFF.

The CDR3 loop reads CASSIRTSGRGYNEQFF. CDR3 coding DNA: TGTGCCAGTAGTATACGCACTAGCGGGAGAGGTTACAATGAGCAGTTCTTC. This chain uses TRBV19 with TRBJ2-1; 11 bases fit TRBD2. With 2 bases clipped from V and 4 bases from J, the junction kept 7 bases outside the gene matches. Germline V gene lookup returns CDR1 LNHDA and CDR2 SQIVND (reference sequence). This CDR3 contains 17 residues.

This chain links TRBV15 with TRBJ2-3, with D maybe TRBD1 (5 bases). This CDR3 contains 14 residues. The germline gives CDR1 LNHNV, CDR2 YYDKDF (reference sequence). V was pared by 4 bases and J by 2 bases, with 10 bases between. The CDR3 loop is CATSIQGLTDTQYF. CDR3 bases: TGTGCCACCAGCATCCAGGGCCTCACAGATACGCAGTATTTT.

J is TRBJ2-7 and V is TRBV11-2; D may be TRBD1 (6 bases). V shed 3 bases and J shed 0 bases, with 9 bases lying between them. CDR3 length: 14 amino acids. Germline V lookup: CDR1 SGHAT, CDR2 FQNNGV. Here the CDR3 DNA reads TGTGCCAGCAGCTTGGACAGACGCTCCTACGAGCAGTACTTC. It codes for CASSLDRRSYEQYF.

The chain couples TRBV6-1 to TRBJ2-7; 9 nucleotides agree with TRBD1. V lost 0 bases and J lost 3; bases outside the gene matches: 3. In germline, CDR1 is MNHNS, CDR2 SASEGT. The CDR3 has 15 amino acids. The CDR3 loop is CASSEAVDRGYEQYF. The CDR3 DNA reads TGTGCCAGCAGTGAAGCGGTGGACAGGGGCTACGAGCAGTACTTC.

The V gene is TRBV4-1, the J gene TRBJ2-7; the D gene is possibly TRBD1 (6 bases). CDR3 length: 15 amino acids. Germline V gene lookup returns CDR1 MGHRA and CDR2 YSYEKL. Trimming took off 1 base at V and 3 bases at J, with 13 bases between the two ends. The CDR3 coding sequence is TGCGCCAGCAGCCAAGTTCACGGACAGAACTACGAGCAGTACTTC. This translates into CASSQVHGQNYEQYF.

The chain employs TRBV11-3 and TRBJ2-2; TRBD2 might be the D (6 bases). The V and J ends lost 5 bases and 1 base respectively, with 17 bases between them. The CDR3 contains 17 residues. In germline, CDR1 is SGHNT, CDR2 YENEEA. Here the CDR3 reads CASSPGTWRENTGELFF. The CDR3 nucleotides read TGTGCCAGCAGCCCAGGAACGTGGAGGGAGAACACCGGGGAGCTGTTTTTT. Full variable domain (outside the CDR3, taken from reference TRBV11-3 and TRBJ2-2): EAGVVQSPRYKIIEKKQPVAFWCNPISGHNTLYWYLQNLGQGPELLIRYENEEAVDDSQLPKDRFSAERLKGVDSTLKIQPAELGDSAVYLCASSPGTWRENTGELFFGEGSRLTVL.

V usage is TRBV2 and J usage is TRBJ2-3; tentative D call: TRBD2 (6 bases). Trimming stripped 6 bases from V and 4 bases from J, with 20 bases between. CDR1 is SNHLY and CDR2 is FYNNEI in the germline V gene. The length of the CDR3 is 16 residues. The CDR3 DNA reads TGTGCCAGCAGGGGGGGTCGGCTCCGGGTGGCAGATACGCAGTATTTT. Residues: CASRGGRLRVADTQYF.

The chain joins TRBV7-9 to TRBJ2-1; a possible D gene is TRBD1 (5 bases). The germline V and J ends were trimmed by 4 bases and 8 bases, with 12 bases remaining between them. There are 13 residues in the CDR3. Looked up from germline, CDR1 is SEHNR and CDR2 is FQNEAQ (reference sequence). The CDR3 region is CASSSLTEDEQFF. CDR3 bases: TGTGCCAGCAGCTCCCTGACAGAGGATGAGCAGTTCTTC. The whole variable domain, remainder taken from reference TRBV7-9 and TRBJ2-1, is DTGVSQNPRHKITKRGQNVTFRCDPISEHNRLYWYRQTLGQGPEFLTYFQNEAQLEKSRLLSDRFSAERPKGSFSTLEIQRTEQGDSAMYLCASSSLTEDEQFFGPGTRLTVL.

This chain joins TRBV5-8 and TRBJ2-5, with D perhaps matching TRBD1 (5 bases). Germline V gene sequence: CDR1 SGHTS, CDR2 YDEGEE. The CDR3 is 14 residues long. Deletions cut 2 bases from V and 2 bases from J, with 10 bases between. The CDR3: CASSLPRAQETQYF. For the CDR3, the DNA is TGTGCCAGCAGCTTACCCAGGGCTCAAGAGACCCAGTACTTC. Complete variable domain (other parts from reference TRBV5-8 and TRBJ2-5): EAGVTQSPTHLIKTRGQQATLRCSPISGHTSVYWYQQALGLGLQFLLWYDEGEERNRGNFPPRFSGRQFPNYSSELNVNALELEDSALYLCASSLPRAQETQYFGPGTRLLVL.

The chain recombines TRBV6-5 with TRBJ2-5; D may be TRBD1 (6 bases). CDR1 is MNHEY, CDR2 SVGAGI, per germline. The CDR3 is 15 residues long. Trimming stripped 6 bases from V and 3 bases from J, with 17 bases between. Here the CDR3 DNA reads TGTGCCAGCAGCCTGCAGACAGGTGGAGAAGAGACCCAGTACTTC. Its protein product is CASSLQTGGEETQYF.

The gene calls are TRBV21-1 and TRBJ1-2; the table calls TRBD1, which could not be checked here. TRBV21-1 is described as a pseudogene. The CDR3 contains 15 residues. The DNA of the CDR3 is TGTGCCAGCAGCAAAGCCCAAGCAGGGGCCCATGGCTACACCTTC. This gives the protein CASSKAQAGAHGYTF.

The chain has TRBV7-9 and TRBJ2-1; 7 bases are shared with TRBD2. The CDR3 has 15 residues. V trimming: 5 bases; J trimming: 6 bases; junction bases outside the gene matches: 10. Germline values: CDR1 SEHNR, CDR2 FQNEAQ (reference sequence). CDR3 amino acids: CASSRLAEPSNEQFF. CDR3 nucleotides: TGTGCCAGCAGCCGTCTAGCGGAGCCCTCCAATGAGCAGTTCTTC.

The rearrangement uses TRBV28 and TRBJ1-5, with unresolved D. This CDR3 has 14 amino acids. Trimming removed 1 base from V and 0 bases from J, with 4 bases in between. Germline lookup yields CDR1 MDHEN and CDR2 SYDVKM. The CDR3 coding sequence is TGTGCCAGCAGTTTATCGTATAGCAATCAGCCCCAGCATTTT. This codes for CASSLSYSNQPQHF.

The rearrangement joins TRBV19 to TRBJ1-5; D uncertain. In germline, CDR1 is LNHDA, CDR2 SQIVND (reference sequence). Trimming cost V 7 bases and J 1 base, with 14 bases left between them. The CDR3 is 15 amino acids. CDR3 amino acids: CASTPRVLSNQPQHF. The CDR3 DNA reads TGTGCCAGTACCCCTCGGGTTTTGAGCAATCAGCCCCAGCATTTT.

The chain has TRBV6-2 or TRBV6-3 and TRBJ2-7; 9 nucleotides align to TRBD2. Trimming took 0 bases from V and 1 from J; bases not matched to a gene: 10. Germline V gene sequence: CDR1 MNHEY, CDR2 SVGEGT. The CDR3 extends over 18 amino acids. CDR3 protein: CASSYSVTSGEGSYEQYF. The CDR3 DNA is TGTGCCAGCAGTTACTCTGTGACTAGCGGAGAGGGGTCCTACGAGCAGTACTTC.

The CDR3 reads CASSYQTGYTEAFF. The CDR3 bases are TGTGCCAGCAGTTACCAAACAGGGTACACTGAAGCTTTCTTT. The chain uses TRBV6-6 and TRBJ1-1, with a tentative D call TRBD1 (6 bases). The CDR3 extends over 14 amino acids. Germline V gene lookup returns CDR1 MNHNY and CDR2 SVGAGI (reference sequence). Trimming cost V 2 bases and J 3 bases, with 10 bases left between them.

Regarding this clone: In the same sample, other DNA sequences code for this CDR3. This chain links TRBV19 with TRBJ2-1, with TRBD2 identical over 8 bases. This CDR3 is built from 15 residues. Unmatched junction bases numbered 2, after V lost 3 bases and J lost 1 base. CDR1 LNHDA and CDR2 SQIVND come from the germline V gene (reference sequence). The CDR3 reads CASSIGGRSYNEQFF. DNA of the CDR3: TGTGCCAGTAGTATCGGCGGGAGGTCCTACAATGAGCAGTTCTTC.

The rearrangement links TRBV29-1 to TRBJ2-4; D perhaps matches TRBD2 (6 bases). Trimming shortened V by 6 bases and J by 3 bases, and 15 bases separated the two germline ends. The germline CDR1 and CDR2 sequences are SQVTM and ANQGSEA. CDR3 length: 14 amino acids. The CDR3 region has the DNA TGCAGCGTGCTAGGTAGCGGTTACAAAAACATTCAGTACTTC. Encoded protein: CSVLGSGYKNIQYF. The entire variable domain, with the rest obtained from reference TRBV29-1 and TRBJ2-4, is as follows: SAVISQKPSRDICQRGTSLTIQCQVDSQVTMMFWYRQQPGQSLTLIATANQGSEATYESGFVIDKFPISRPNLTFSTLTVSNMSPEDSSIYLCSVLGSGYKNIQYFGAGTRLSVL.

The CDR3 sequence is CASSRGETEAFF. CDR3 sequence (DNA): TGTGCCAGCAGTCGGGGGGAGACTGAAGCTTTCTTT. The chain uses TRBV12-3 or TRBV12-4 and TRBJ1-1, with D maybe TRBD1 (5 bases). Trimming removed 5 bases from V and 5 bases from J, with 9 bases in between. CDR3 size: 12 residues.

This clone was observed a single time. This chain connects TRBV6-4 to TRBJ2-1, with a weak D call TRBD2 (5 bases). From germline, CDR1 is MRHNA and CDR2 SNTAGT. Trimming removed 4 bases from V and 8 bases from J, with 15 bases in between. This CDR3 region has 14 residues. The CDR3 DNA sequence: TGTGCCAGCAGTGTTGACTACCTGAGCGATGAGCAGTTCTTC. It encodes CASSVDYLSDEQFF.

The rearrangement joins TRBV29-1 to TRBJ1-1, with 12 bases lining up with TRBD1. The CDR3 is 18 residues long. J was trimmed by 7 bases and V by 3 bases; bases with no gene match: 18. The V gene's germline CDR1 is SQVTM and CDR2 ANQGSEA. The CDR3: CSVETTPGQGAGRREAFF. CDR3 coding DNA: TGCAGCGTTGAGACTACACCGGGACAGGGGGCGGGGAGGCGTGAAGCTTTCTTT.

The V gene is TRBV6-5, the J gene TRBJ1-2; perhaps TRBD1 as D (6 bases). The CDR3 length is 13 residues. Germline lookup yields CDR1 MNHEY and CDR2 SVGAGI. V lost 5 bases, J lost 5 bases, and 12 bases lay in between. CDR3 sequence: CASSKGGAYGYTF. DNA for the CDR3: TGTGCCAGCAGTAAGGGGGGGGCGTATGGCTACACCTTC.

This chain links TRBV28 with TRBJ1-2; D gene unclear. Germline CDR1 is MDHEN and CDR2 is SYDVKM. The CDR3 consists of 12 residues. V shed 3 bases and J shed 7 bases, with 9 bases lying between them. CDR3: CASSFAGGGYTF. CDR3 coding DNA: TGTGCCAGCAGTTTCGCGGGAGGTGGCTACACCTTC.

This sequence joins TRBV18 and TRBJ2-4; TRBD2 matches at 11 bases. The CDR3 extends over 20 amino acids. Germline V CDR1 and CDR2: KGHSH, LQKENI. Trimming at V came to 3 bases and at J to 3 bases, leaving 16 bases not matched to a gene. The CDR3 sequence is CASSPANRSLAGVYKNIQYF. CDR3 DNA: TGTGCCAGCTCACCTGCGAACCGCTCACTAGCGGGAGTGTACAAAAACATTCAGTACTTC.

The J gene is TRBJ1-6, the V gene TRBV27, with D tentatively TRBD1 (6 bases). V was pared by 2 bases and J by 9 bases, with 17 bases between. CDR1 MNHEY and CDR2 SMNVEV come from the germline V gene (reference sequence). The CDR3 is 16 amino acids. CDR3: CASSLEGGTGSSPLHF. The CDR3 DNA reads as TGTGCCAGCAGTTTAGAGGGTGGAACAGGGAGTTCACCCCTCCACTTT.

This chain connects TRBV25-1 to TRBJ2-5; D is uncertain. The length of the CDR3 is 11 residues. The V gene lost 1 base and the J gene lost 7 bases, with 4 bases spanning the gap. CDR1 is MGHDK and CDR2 is SYGVNS in the germline V gene. The CDR3 protein is CASSESGTQYF. DNA of the CDR3: TGTGCCAGCAGTGAATCGGGGACCCAGTACTTC.